This is a list of T cell receptor beta chains from one sample in a study of blood T cell repertoires in COVID-19. Clones were read by immunoSEQ multiplex PCR, and TCRdb kept only the in-frame ones, dropping some. This table has about 400,000 clones, nearly 90% appearing once. Sequenced: PBMCs or T cells enriched from blood (not recorded which). These receptors were obtained from a woman in her 30s who had recovered from COVID-19. The CDR3 runs from the conserved cysteine through the conserved F or W.

V,J,CDR3
TRBV7-3,TRBJ2-6,CASSVTLAGSTGANVLTF
TRBV5-1,TRBJ2-7,CASSLEKWTGYEQYF
TRBV6-4,TRBJ2-2,CASSPRQGTKTGELFF
TRBV9,TRBJ1-2,CASSVGGLASGYTF
TRBV7-9,TRBJ1-2,CACREVANYGYTF
TRBV7-3,TRBJ1-3,CASSLVSAPGNTIYF
TRBV5-6,TRBJ2-7,CASTRTSGVSSYEQYF
TRBV7-2,TRBJ1-1,CASSLAQFGSRGTEAFF
TRBV3-1/TRBV3-2,TRBJ1-4,CASSFGTHNEKLFF
TRBV6-1,TRBJ1-2,CASSVAQDYFYGYTF
TRBV6-6,TRBJ2-2,CASSSGTGSHTGELFF
TRBV28,TRBJ2-7,CASRGGTFRREQYF
TRBV27,TRBJ1-2,CASSLNRGAPNYGYTF
TRBV28,TRBJ1-5,CASVVRGTGLGQPQHF
TRBV19,TRBJ2-7,CASSIYHGTSEQYF
TRBV3-1/TRBV3-2,TRBJ1-1,CASSQDWASMNTEAFF
TRBV7-2,TRBJ1-5,CASSSEQGSNQPQHF
TRBV18,TRBJ1-1,CASSPPHSNTEAFF
TRBV7-2,TRBJ2-7,CASSLAGGAQYF
TRBV9,TRBJ2-2,CASSVYGTGELFF
TRBV2,TRBJ2-1,CASSWGRGYNEQFF
TRBV11-1,TRBJ1-6,CASSLEQYTSPLHF
TRBV3-1/TRBV3-2,TRBJ2-1,CASSQFLRGWDEQFF
TRBV18,TRBJ1-4,CASSPPGVVANEKLFF
TRBV5-1,TRBJ2-4,CASSHDSAKNIQYF
TRBV7-9,TRBJ1-1,CASSFRDRDTEAFF
TRBV2,TRBJ1-5,CASRGDDRGHQPQHF
TRBV5-1,TRBJ2-1,CASRPGLAGGYNEQFF
TRBV5-1,TRBJ1-2,CASSREGQRYGYTF
TRBV30,TRBJ1-2,CAWSVRTGEGYTF
TRBV3-1/TRBV3-2,TRBJ2-1,CASSQETSGRGTYNEQFF
TRBV4-2,TRBJ2-1,CASSQLGQAGVVNEQFF
TRBV24-1,TRBJ1-5,CATQDQPQHF
TRBV3-1/TRBV3-2,TRBJ2-7,CASSHRGDSYEQYF
TRBV24-1,TRBJ1-4,CATSDQGGDNEKLFF
TRBV18,TRBJ2-3,CASSPGQGLVTDTQYF
TRBV14,TRBJ2-7,CASSQVRYEQYF
TRBV6-5,TRBJ1-5,CASRDRAGQPQHF
TRBV6-5,TRBJ1-2,CASTQGNPFYGYTF
TRBV6-2/TRBV6-3,TRBJ2-4,CASTYGGQNIQYF
TRBV5-6,TRBJ2-5,CASSPVGAGTQETQYF
TRBV20-1,TRBJ2-1,CSASWSLAGDVFGNEQFF
TRBV6-2/TRBV6-3,TRBJ1-6,CASSRREGRVSPLHF
TRBV19,TRBJ1-3,CASSLRGHLTIYF
TRBV30,TRBJ2-6,CAWLSGANVLTF
TRBV6-5,TRBJ2-7,CASSRDTGLRQYF
TRBV19,TRBJ2-2,CASSRAGGSGELFF
TRBV28,TRBJ1-2,CASRYREVNYGYTF
TRBV15,TRBJ1-5,CATSRSWTGANQPQHF
TRBV7-2,TRBJ2-5,CASSLSQGRLAGAQETQYF
TRBV4-1,TRBJ2-7,CASSQISMGQGLGEQYF
TRBV24-1,TRBJ2-2,CATSDIGQSDGELFF
TRBV7-9,TRBJ2-3,CASSYGLNTRTDTQYF
TRBV6-2/TRBV6-3,TRBJ2-7,CASSYELAGFYEQYF
TRBV28,TRBJ2-1,CASSKSRDRQNEQFF
TRBV4-3,TRBJ1-5,CASSQVIGRSQPQHF
TRBV24-1,TRBJ2-1,CATSSRGYNEQFF